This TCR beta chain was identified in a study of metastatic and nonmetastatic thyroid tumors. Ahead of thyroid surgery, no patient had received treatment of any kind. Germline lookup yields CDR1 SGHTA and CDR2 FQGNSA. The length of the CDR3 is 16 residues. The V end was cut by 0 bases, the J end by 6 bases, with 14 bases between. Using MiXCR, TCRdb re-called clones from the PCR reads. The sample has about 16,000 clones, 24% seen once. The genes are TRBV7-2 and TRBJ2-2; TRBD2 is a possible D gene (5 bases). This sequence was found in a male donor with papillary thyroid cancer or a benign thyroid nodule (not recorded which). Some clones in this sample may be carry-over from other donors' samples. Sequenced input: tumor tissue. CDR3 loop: CASSLASAGTAGELFF. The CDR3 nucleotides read TGTGCCAGCAGCTTAGCGTCTGCGGGTACGGCCGGGGAGCTGTTTTTT.